This TCR beta chain stems from a study of blood T cell repertoires in COVID-19. Generated by immunoSEQ multiplex PCR, the TCRdb table keeps only in-frame clones and is missing some. The profile covers about 140,000 clones, with 84% appearing a single time and 10% taken by the ten largest. V lost 0 bases and J lost 6, with 8 bases in between. Germline CDR1 LGHDT, CDR2 YNNKEL (reference sequence). This CDR3 is built from 14 residues. The sequence came from a man in his sixties with active or convalescent COVID-19. Source material: peripheral blood. The rearrangement uses TRBV3-1 (or the pseudogene TRBV3-2) and TRBJ2-2; D is ambiguous. Here the CDR3 DNA reads TGTGCCAGCAGCCAAGAGGGTGAGGCCGGGGAGCTGTTTTTT. It encodes CASSQEGEAGELFF.